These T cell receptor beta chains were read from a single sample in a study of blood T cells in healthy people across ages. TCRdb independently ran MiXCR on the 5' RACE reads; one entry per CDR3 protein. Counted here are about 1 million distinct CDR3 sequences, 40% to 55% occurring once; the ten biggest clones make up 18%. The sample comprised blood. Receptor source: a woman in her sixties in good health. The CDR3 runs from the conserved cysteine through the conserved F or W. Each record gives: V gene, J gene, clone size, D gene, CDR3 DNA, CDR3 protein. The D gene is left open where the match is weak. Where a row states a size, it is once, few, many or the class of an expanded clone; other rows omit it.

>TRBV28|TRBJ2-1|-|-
TGTGCCAGCAGTTTCCAAGCGGTGGAGAATGAGCAGTTCTTC
CASSFQAVENEQFF
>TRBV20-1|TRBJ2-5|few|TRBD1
TGCAGTGCTCCGGACAGGGGGGAAGAGACCCAGTACTTC
CSAPDRGEETQYF
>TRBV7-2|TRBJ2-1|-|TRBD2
TGTGCCAGCAGCTTAGATCCTAGCGGGAATTACAATGAGCAGTTCTTC
CASSLDPSGNYNEQFF
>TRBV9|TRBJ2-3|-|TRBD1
TGTGCCAGCAGCGTAGGGGACAGGGGGCGCCAAGATACGCAGTATTTT
CASSVGDRGRQDTQYF
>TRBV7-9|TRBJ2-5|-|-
TGTGCCAGCAGCTTATCGACGGGAAGCCAAGAGACCCAGTACTTC
CASSLSTGSQETQYF
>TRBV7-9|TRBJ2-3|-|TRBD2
TGTGCCAGCAGCTTAGTTGCGGGAGGGCACACAGAGACGCAGTATTTT
CASSLVAGGHTETQYF
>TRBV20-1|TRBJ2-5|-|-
TGCAGTGCTAGAGATTGGGGGGCTGGGGAGACCCAGTACTTC
CSARDWGAGETQYF
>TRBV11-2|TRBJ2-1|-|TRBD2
TGTGCCAGCAGCTTAGATTCTGCATGGGGTAGCGGGAGGGCCTCACATGAGCAGTTCTTC
CASSLDSAWGSGRASHEQFF
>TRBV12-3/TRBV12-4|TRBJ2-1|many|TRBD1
TGTGCCAGCAGCAGGGACAGGGTTGATGAGCAGTTCTTC
CASSRDRVDEQFF
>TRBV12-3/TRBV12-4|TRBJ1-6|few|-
TGTGCCAGCAGATGGACCTCCCGGCGGCATTCACCCCTCCACTTT
CASRWTSRRHSPLHF
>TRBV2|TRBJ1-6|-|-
TGTGCCAGCAGGGACGCGGAAATGGTAACCCTCCACTTT
CASRDAEMVTLHF
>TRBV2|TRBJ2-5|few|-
TGTGCCAGCAGACCTTTTCCGGGACCCCAAGAGACCCAGTACTTC
CASRPFPGPQETQYF
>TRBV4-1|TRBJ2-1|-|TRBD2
TGCGCCAGCACCGTGACTAGCGGGAGGCCTTACAATGAGCAGTTCTTC
CASTVTSGRPYNEQFF
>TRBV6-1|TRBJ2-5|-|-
TGTGCCAGCCTTTCCGGCCAGGTCGGAGAGACCCAGTACTTC
CASLSGQVGETQYF
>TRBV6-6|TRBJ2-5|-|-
TGTGCCAGCAGTTTTAGCGGAATCCAAGAGACCCAGTACTTC
CASSFSGIQETQYF
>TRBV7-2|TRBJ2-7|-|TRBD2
TGTGCCAGCAGCCTATATCCCCCATCGGGACTAGCGGGAGTCGAGCAGTACTTC
CASSLYPPSGLAGVEQYF
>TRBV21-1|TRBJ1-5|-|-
TGTGCCAGCAGCAAGAGGGCCGCCTCGAGCAATCAGCCCCAGCATTTT
CASSKRAASSNQPQHF
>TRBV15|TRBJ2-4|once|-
TGTGCCACCAGCAAACTAGACGGGGCCAAAAACATTCAGTACTTC
CATSKLDGAKNIQYF
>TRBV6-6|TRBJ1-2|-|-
TGTGCCAGCAGTGCCCCCCAAGGGGGGGGTAACTATGGCTACACCTTC
CASSAPQGGGNYGYTF
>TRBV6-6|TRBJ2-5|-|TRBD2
TGTGCCAGCAGCCTTAGCGGAGGCGGGGGGACCCAGTACTTC
CASSLSGGGGTQYF
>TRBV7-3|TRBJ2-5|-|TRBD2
TGTGCCAGCAGCCACTTCGGCGGGAGTTCCTACAATGAGCAGTACTTC
CASSHFGGSSYNEQYF
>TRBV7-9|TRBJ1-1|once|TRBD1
TGTGCCAGCAGCTATTGGACAGGGAGGAACACTGAAGCTTTCTTT
CASSYWTGRNTEAFF
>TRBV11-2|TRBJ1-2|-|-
TGTGCCAGCAGCTTAGAAAGGGGGGGCTACACCTTC
CASSLERGGYTF
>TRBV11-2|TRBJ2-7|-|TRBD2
TGTGCCAGCAGCCCCGTTTCTGGGGGGGACTACGAGCAGTACTTC
CASSPVSGGDYEQYF
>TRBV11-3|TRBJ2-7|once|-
TGTGCCAGCAGTGCAGGGGTCCAATCCTCCTACAATGAGCAGTACTTC
CASSAGVQSSYNEQYF
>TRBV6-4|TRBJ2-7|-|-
TGTGCCAGCAGACCCACGGGACAAAGCTCCTACGAGCAGTACTTC
CASRPTGQSSYEQYF
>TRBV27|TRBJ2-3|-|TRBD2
TGTGCCAGCAGTTCCGGGACTAGGGACAGCACAGATACGCAGTATTTT
CASSSGTRDSTDTQYF
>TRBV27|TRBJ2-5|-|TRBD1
TGTGCCAGCAGTTTGAGGGGAGTTGGTCTCGGGACAGGGGGCAGAGAGACCCAGTACTTC
CASSLRGVGLGTGGRETQYF
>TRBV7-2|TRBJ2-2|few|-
TGTGCCAGCGGCCACTTGGGGACCGGGGAGCTGTTTTTT
CASGHLGTGELFF
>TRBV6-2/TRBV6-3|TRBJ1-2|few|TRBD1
TGTGCCAGCAGTTCCCCGGGACAGCTCTTGAACTATGGCTACACCTTC
CASSSPGQLLNYGYTF
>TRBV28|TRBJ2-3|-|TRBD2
TGTGCCAGCAGCCCTTGGACTAGCGGGGGCACAGATACGCAGTATTTT
CASSPWTSGGTDTQYF
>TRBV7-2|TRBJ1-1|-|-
TGTGCCAGCAGCGTAGGCTTAGTCGCTGAAGCTTTCTTT
CASSVGLVAEAFF
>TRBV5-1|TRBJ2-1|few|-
TGCGCCAGCAGCCCAGATTCCCCCGGGAGCGGGCCGAACTACAATGAGCAGTTCTTC
CASSPDSPGSGPNYNEQFF
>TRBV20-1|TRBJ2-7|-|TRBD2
TGCAGTGCTAGAGGGCAAACTAGCGGGAATAGCGAGCAGTACTTC
CSARGQTSGNSEQYF
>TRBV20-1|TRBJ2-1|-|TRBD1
TGCAGTGCTATCGGGGGACAGGTTTACAATGAGCAGTTCTTC
CSAIGGQVYNEQFF
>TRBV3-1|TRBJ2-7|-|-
TGTGCCAGCAGCCAAGTATTGTCCGGGCCCTACGAGCAGTACTTC
CASSQVLSGPYEQYF
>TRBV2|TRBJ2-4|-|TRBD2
TGTGCCAGCGTTCGGACTAGCGGGATCGGAGACATTCAGTACTTC
CASVRTSGIGDIQYF
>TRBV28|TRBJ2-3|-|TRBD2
TGTGCCAGCAGTCCAAGGACTAGCGGGAGGGGCACAGATACGCAGTATTTT
CASSPRTSGRGTDTQYF
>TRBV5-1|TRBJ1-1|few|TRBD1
TGCGCCAGCAGCGGAAAGACAGGGGTGTACACTGAAGCTTTCTTT
CASSGKTGVYTEAFF
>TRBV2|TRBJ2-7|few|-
TGTGCCAGCTCCCAAAGAACCGAGCAGTACTTC
CASSQRTEQYF
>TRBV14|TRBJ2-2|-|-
TGTGCCAGCAGCCAAGATCTCCCGCGCAACGGGGAGCTGTTTTTT
CASSQDLPRNGELFF
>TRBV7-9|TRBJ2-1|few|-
TGTGCCAGCAGCGGCGACGGATCCTACAATGAGCAGTTCTTC
CASSGDGSYNEQFF